Listed here are 20 T cell receptor beta chains from one sample, sequenced in a study of T-cell memory formation after mild COVID-19. TCRdb independently ran MiXCR on the 5' RACE reads; one entry per CDR3 protein. The sample consists of around 320,000 distinct CDR3 sequences, around 30% of them appearing once. Sequencing used PBMCs or a T cell subset sorted from them (not recorded which). These receptors came from an adult woman who had mild COVID-19 (a few samples of this study predate the infection). Cell type and time point are not known.

The chain employs TRBV29-1 and TRBJ2-2; D is undetermined. CDR3 length: 11 residues. Germline CDR1 SQVTM, CDR2 ANQGSEA. Trimming stripped 7 bases from V and 5 bases from J, with 8 bases between. The CDR3 DNA sequence: TGCAGCGCTGGTTCGACCGGGGAGCTGTTTTTT. As protein: CSAGSTGELFF.

This clonotype was recorded at least ten times. The rearrangement uses TRBV14 and TRBJ2-7; unclear D gene. The length of the CDR3 is 14 residues. The V end was cut by 2 bases, the J end by 1 base, with 9 bases between. CDR1 and CDR2 from the germline V gene are SGHDN and FVKESK. The chain's CDR3 is CASSQLYSSYEQYF. CDR3 nucleotide sequence: TGTGCCAGCAGCCAACTGTACAGTTCCTACGAGCAGTACTTC.

This clonotype showed up just once. The chain uses TRBV27 and TRBJ2-1; possibly TRBD1 or TRBD2 for D (7 bases each). The CDR3 totals 16 residues. Germline CDR1 and CDR2: MNHEY and SMNVEV (reference sequence). V lost 0 bases to trimming and J lost 6 bases, with 15 bases between them. Here the CDR3 DNA reads TGTGCCAGCAGTTTATCCCCAGGGGGGGCGCGCAATGAGCAGTTCTTC. Amino acid sequence: CASSLSPGGARNEQFF.

The gene calls are TRBV11-2 and TRBJ2-7; 9 bases are shared with TRBD2. J was trimmed by 2 bases and V by 1 base; bases with no gene match: 6. From germline, CDR1 is SGHAT and CDR2 FQNNGV. The CDR3 is made up of 16 amino acids. The DNA for the CDR3 is TGTGCCAGCAGCTTAGTCGTCGGCGGGAGGGCCTACGAGCAGTACTTC. Encoded protein: CASSLVVGGRAYEQYF.

Only a few counts were recorded for this clonotype. This chain joins TRBV20-1 and TRBJ1-6; 8 nucleotides align to TRBD1. Germline V lookup: CDR1 DFQATT, CDR2 SNEGSKA (reference sequence). The CDR3 runs to 14 residues. Trimming at V came to 5 bases and at J to 7 bases, leaving 7 bases not matched to a gene. CDR3 DNA: TGCAGTGCTCAAAGACAGGGGACGAATTCACCCCTCCACTTT. It is translated as CSAQRQGTNSPLHF.

This clonotype was found a few times. The chain joins TRBV11-2 to TRBJ1-5; D might be TRBD1 (6 bases). The CDR3 runs 18 residues. The V end was cut by 5 bases, the J end by 0 bases, with 20 bases between. Germline-derived CDR1 and CDR2 are SGHAT and FQNNGV. The CDR3 region has the DNA TGTGCCAGCAGCCCAGGACCGGGACACCTGTATAGCAATCAGCCCCAGCATTTT. It codes for CASSPGPGHLYSNQPQHF.

The chain uses TRBV4-1 and TRBJ2-5, with 11 bases fitting TRBD2. V lost 3 bases, J lost 5 bases, and 8 bases stayed unmatched. CDR1 and CDR2 from the germline V gene are MGHRA and YSYEKL. The CDR3 totals 16 residues. CDR3 bases: TGCGCCAGCAGCCAGGGCCCCAGGACTAGCGGGGAGACCCAGTACTTC. Protein product: CASSQGPRTSGETQYF.

The rearrangement links TRBV20-1 to TRBJ1-5; D is unclear. This CDR3 has 15 residues. Germline CDR1 DFQATT, CDR2 SNEGSKA (reference sequence). The V end was cut by 5 bases, the J end by 0 bases, with 14 bases between. CDR3 nucleotides: TGCAGTGCTGGAGGGCAGCCGATTAGCAATCAGCCCCAGCATTTT. Its protein is CSAGGQPISNQPQHF.

This clonotype was seen more than once but under ten times. V and J are TRBV12-3 or TRBV12-4 and TRBJ2-7, with a possible D match to TRBD1 (5 bases). V lost 3 bases and J lost 3, with 15 bases in between. CDR3 size: 15 residues. The CDR3 is CASSFLRRANYEQYF. In nucleotides, the CDR3 is TGTGCCAGCAGTTTCCTTCGCAGGGCGAACTACGAGCAGTACTTC.

The genes are TRBV27 and TRBJ2-3, with D perhaps matching TRBD1 (7 bases). From germline, CDR1 is MNHEY and CDR2 SMNVEV (reference sequence). Trimming stripped 7 bases from V and 4 bases from J, with 12 bases between. The CDR3 covers 13 residues. Here the CDR3 reads CASNSRGADTQYF. In DNA, the CDR3 is TGTGCCAGCAATTCCAGGGGGGCAGATACGCAGTATTTT.

This clonotype was recorded a few times. The chain is built from TRBV4-1 and TRBJ2-7; D may be TRBD1 (7 bases). The CDR3 contains 16 residues. In germline, CDR1 is MGHRA, CDR2 YSYEKL. The V and J ends lost 4 bases and 3 bases respectively, with 19 bases between them. The CDR3 spells CASSPSSQGGVYEQYF. The CDR3 DNA sequence: TGCGCCAGCAGCCCCTCGAGCCAGGGGGGCGTCTACGAGCAGTACTTC.

This clonotype showed up just a few times. V gene TRBV20-1 combines with J gene TRBJ2-1; 14 bases are shared with TRBD2. Germline V CDR1 and CDR2: DFQATT, SNEGSKA (reference sequence). Trimming cost V 0 bases and J 0 bases; bases outside gene matches: 13. The CDR3 is 21 residues long. This chain's CDR3 is CSARDPFPGLAGDHSYNEQFF. The DNA for the CDR3 is TGCAGTGCTAGAGATCCCTTTCCGGGACTAGCGGGGGATCACTCCTACAATGAGCAGTTCTTC.

The sample holds one count of this clonotype. The chain employs TRBV7-9 and TRBJ1-4; D gene ambiguous. The germline V and J ends were trimmed by 6 bases and 5 bases, with 7 bases remaining between them. The germline V gene has CDR1 SEHNR and CDR2 FQNEAQ (reference sequence). The CDR3 runs 12 residues. For the CDR3, the DNA is TGTGCCAGCAGACGTATGAATGAAAAACTGTTTTTT. It specifies CASRRMNEKLFF.

The CDR3 sequence is CASSRGLAGLGGTQYF. DNA of the CDR3: TGTGCCAGCAGTAGGGGACTAGCGGGACTAGGAGGTACGCAGTATTTT. The gene calls are TRBV12-3 or TRBV12-4 and TRBJ2-3, with TRBD2 matching over 13 bases. V dropped 5 bases and J dropped 8; count of bases not matched to a gene: 10. CDR3 length equals 16 residues.

This chain joins TRBV12-3 or TRBV12-4 and TRBJ2-7, with 8 bases identical to TRBD1. The CDR3 has 15 residues. Trimming cost V 5 bases and J 0 bases; bases outside gene matches: 6. This CDR3 is CASSPRQGSSYEQYF. CDR3 nucleotide sequence: TGTGCCAGCAGTCCCCGACAGGGGAGCTCCTACGAGCAGTACTTC.

The CDR3, as DNA: TGTGCCAGCAGTGAGTTCGGAGGGTATAGCTCCTACAATGAGCAGTTCTTC. Residues: CASSEFGGYSSYNEQFF. V usage is TRBV2 and J usage is TRBJ2-1; TRBD2 might be the D (6 bases). The CDR3 spans 17 residues. Per germline, CDR1 SNHLY and CDR2 FYNNEI. V was cut by 3 bases and J by 0 bases, with 15 bases left in between. Full variable domain (missing parts from reference TRBV2 and TRBJ2-1): EPEVTQTPSHQVTQMGQEVILRCVPISNHLYFYWYRQILGQKVEFLVSFYNNEISEKSEIFDDQFSVERPDGSNFTLKIRSTKLEDSAMYFCASSEFGGYSSYNEQFFGPGTRLTVL.

The rearrangement joins TRBV9 to TRBJ1-2; 7 bases match TRBD1. The length of the CDR3 is 16 residues. Germline V gene lookup returns CDR1 SGDLS and CDR2 YYNGEE. With 4 bases clipped from V and 2 bases from J, the junction kept 11 bases outside the gene matches. The DNA of the CDR3 is TGTGCCAGCAGCCACACACTGGACAGGACGAACTATGGCTACACCTTC. Protein: CASSHTLDRTNYGYTF. Complete variable domain (other parts from reference TRBV9 and TRBJ1-2): DSGVTQTPKHLITATGQRVTLRCSPRSGDLSVYWYQQSLDQGLQFLIQYYNGEERAKGNILERFSAQQFPDLHSELNLSSLELGDSALYFCASSHTLDRTNYGYTFGSGTRLTVV.

Only a few counts were recorded for this clonotype. The chain joins TRBV29-1 to TRBJ1-3; D is perhaps TRBD1 (5 bases). This CDR3 spans 12 amino acids. Germline CDR1 and CDR2: SQVTM and ANQGSEA. Deletions cut 3 bases from V and 3 bases from J, with 6 bases between. The CDR3, as DNA: TGCAGCGTTGAGGACAATGGAAACACCATATATTTT. It encodes CSVEDNGNTIYF. The full variable domain, with the rest looked up from reference TRBV29-1 and TRBJ1-3, is SAVISQKPSRDICQRGTSLTIQCQVDSQVTMMFWYRQQPGQSLTLIATANQGSEATYESGFVIDKFPISRPNLTFSTLTVSNMSPEDSSIYLCSVEDNGNTIYFGEGSWLTVV.

This clonotype has only a few counts. The chain uses TRBV29-1 and TRBJ2-2; D is uncertain. Germline V gives CDR1 SQVTM, CDR2 ANQGSEA. Between the trimmed V and J ends, which lost 4 bases and 1 base, there was a span of 4 bases. The CDR3 is 12 amino acids. The CDR3 spells CSVAVNTGELFF. For the CDR3, the DNA is TGCAGCGTTGCGGTGAACACCGGGGAGCTGTTTTTT.

V gene TRBV12-3 or TRBV12-4 combines with J gene TRBJ1-1; D is perhaps TRBD1 (5 bases). The CDR3 runs to 14 residues. Trimming took 2 bases from V and 1 from J, leaving 8 bases between them. The CDR3 DNA reads TGTGCCAGCAGTTTAACCGGACAGAACACTGAAGCTTTCTTT. Translation: CASSLTGQNTEAFF.